What follows describes a single T cell receptor beta chain. Its target is not known. This sample was taken from a study of cytomegalovirus exposure and HLA in healthy donors. Measured with immunoSEQ multiplex PCR; TCRdb has only the in-frame clones, and not every one. The sample lists about 180,000 clones, about 85% occurring once. Study findings and constraints: Investigators reported some 150 TCR beta chains as tied to cytomegalovirus. It was reportedly the case that the classifier diagnosed cytomegalovirus status with high specificity and sensitivity.

Among the roughly 120 subjects of the validation cohort, separate from the roughly 650-subject first cohort, were the donors. Material: PBMCs. The clonotype originates from a young man in good health and CMV-seropositive.

Here the CDR3 reads CASSVTTGGTRGYTF. In DNA form, the CDR3 reads TGTGCCAGCAGTGTGACGACAGGGGGCACTCGTGGCTACACCTTC. This chain links TRBV2 with TRBJ1-2, with 10 bases lining up with TRBD1. This CDR3 is 15 amino acids long. With 4 bases clipped from V and 7 bases from J, the junction kept 9 bases outside the gene matches. Germline-derived CDR1 and CDR2 are SNHLY and FYNNEI.